In this sample, the clone carrying this T cell receptor beta chain turned up once. Its antigen remains unidentified. The data originate from a study of shared clonotypes between healthy human individuals. TCRdb's copy holds only in-frame clones and misses some; the assay was immunoSEQ multiplex PCR. The sample consists of roughly 2.6 million clones, around nine tenths of them appearing once. Study outcomes and limitations: Generally, estimated richness proved larger in naive subsets than it did in memory subsets. An anticipated effect of sequencing depth on clonotype sharing among donors was recognized. Sampling covered nothing but blood. Tissue TCR repertoires likely differ from those found in blood.

Looked up from germline, CDR1 is SGHTA and CDR2 is FQGNSA. This CDR3 is 13 amino acids long. The germline V and J ends were trimmed by 5 bases and 3 bases, with 11 bases remaining between them. CD4+ cells underwent separation, giving CD45RA+ naive and CD45RA-negative memory subsets. Sequenced: naive CD4+ T cells sorted from blood. The subset denotes: CD45RA+ positively selected. The receptor was derived from a man aged 18 to 29 in good health. V is TRBV7-2 and J is TRBJ2-7; D unresolved. CDR3 sequence reads: CASSPGARYEQYF. The CDR3 region has the DNA TGTGCCAGCAGCCCCGGAGCTCGCTACGAGCAGTACTTC.